This record concerns one TCR beta chain sequence. Its antigen is as yet unknown. In germline, CDR1 is LNHNV, CDR2 YYDKDF (reference sequence). The CDR3 has 16 residues. Trimming cost V 0 bases and J 5 bases, with 17 bases left between them. These data originate in a study of shared clonotypes between healthy human individuals. Study context: A donor's plate count was three for CD4 naive and three for CD4 memory; CD8 naive had two and CD8 memory one. Points from the study as a whole: In general, naive subsets displayed greater estimated richness than memory subsets did.

The method was immunoSEQ multiplex PCR; TCRdb's version includes in-frame clones alone and lacks a portion of them. The data show around 2.5 million clones, 90% to 95% seen once. The source material was naive CD4+ T cells from PBMCs. Subset meaning: CD45RA+ positively selected. The genes are TRBV15 and TRBJ2-7, with a tentative D call TRBD2 (6 bases). This sequence originates from a young man in good health. Some clones in this sample may be carry-over from other donors' samples. DNA for the CDR3: TGTGCCACCAGCAGAGATCCTCGGGGGAGAAGGAACGAGCAGTACTTC. The encoded protein is CATSRDPRGRRNEQYF.